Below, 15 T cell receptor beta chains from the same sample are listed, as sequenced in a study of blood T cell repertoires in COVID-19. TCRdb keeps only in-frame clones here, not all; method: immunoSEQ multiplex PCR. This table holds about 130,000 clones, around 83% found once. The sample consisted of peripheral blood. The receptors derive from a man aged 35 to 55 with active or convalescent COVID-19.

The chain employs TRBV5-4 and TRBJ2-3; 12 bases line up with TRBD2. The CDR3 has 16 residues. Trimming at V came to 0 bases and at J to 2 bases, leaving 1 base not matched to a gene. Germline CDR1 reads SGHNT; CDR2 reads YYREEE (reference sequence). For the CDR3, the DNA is TGTGCCAGCAGCTTGGGACTAGCGGGGGCCACAGATACGCAGTATTTT. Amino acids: CASSLGLAGATDTQYF.

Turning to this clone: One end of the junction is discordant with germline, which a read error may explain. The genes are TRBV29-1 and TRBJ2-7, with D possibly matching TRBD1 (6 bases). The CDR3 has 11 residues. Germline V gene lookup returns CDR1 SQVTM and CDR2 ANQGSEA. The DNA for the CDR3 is TGCAGCGTTGAAGCCCCAGGGGAAGAGAGCTTC. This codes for CSVEAPGEESF.

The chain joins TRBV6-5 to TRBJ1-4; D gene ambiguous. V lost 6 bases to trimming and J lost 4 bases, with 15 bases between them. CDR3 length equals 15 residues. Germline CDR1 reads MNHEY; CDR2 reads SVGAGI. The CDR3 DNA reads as TGTGCCAGCAGGCAGACAAATTTAATTAATGAAAAACTGTTTTTT. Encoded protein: CASRQTNLINEKLFF.

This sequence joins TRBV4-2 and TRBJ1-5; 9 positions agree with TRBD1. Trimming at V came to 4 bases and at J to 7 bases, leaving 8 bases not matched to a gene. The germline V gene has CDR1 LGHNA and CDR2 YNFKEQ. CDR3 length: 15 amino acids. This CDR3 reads CASSPRQGEGQPQHF. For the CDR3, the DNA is TGTGCCAGCAGCCCTCGACAGGGGGAGGGCCAGCCCCAGCATTTT.

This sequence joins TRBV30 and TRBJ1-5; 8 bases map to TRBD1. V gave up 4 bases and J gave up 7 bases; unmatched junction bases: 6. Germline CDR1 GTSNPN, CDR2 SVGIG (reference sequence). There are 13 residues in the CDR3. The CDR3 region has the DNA TGTGCCTGGAAGGACAGGGAAGGACAGCCCCAGCATTTT. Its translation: CAWKDREGQPQHF.

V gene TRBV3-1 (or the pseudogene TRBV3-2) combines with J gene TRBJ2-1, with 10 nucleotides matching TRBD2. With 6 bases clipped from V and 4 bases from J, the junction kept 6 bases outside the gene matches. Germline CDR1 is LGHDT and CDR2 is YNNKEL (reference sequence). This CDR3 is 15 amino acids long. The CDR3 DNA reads TGTGCCAGCAGTACAAGCGGGGGGGGTTACAATGAGCAGTTCTTC. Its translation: CASSTSGGGYNEQFF.

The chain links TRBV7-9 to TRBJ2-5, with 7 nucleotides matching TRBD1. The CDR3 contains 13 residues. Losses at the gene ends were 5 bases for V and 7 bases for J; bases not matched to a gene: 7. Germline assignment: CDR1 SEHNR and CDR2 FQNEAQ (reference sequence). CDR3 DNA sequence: TGTGCCAGCAGCCCGCCTCGACAGGGGACCCAGTACTTC. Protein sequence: CASSPPRQGTQYF.

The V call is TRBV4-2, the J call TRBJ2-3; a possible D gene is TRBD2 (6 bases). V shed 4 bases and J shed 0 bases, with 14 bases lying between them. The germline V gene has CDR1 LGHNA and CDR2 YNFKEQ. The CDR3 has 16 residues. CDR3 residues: CASSRLGSLSTDTQYF. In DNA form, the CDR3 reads TGTGCCAGCAGCCGCCTCGGGAGCCTAAGCACAGATACGCAGTATTTT.

Here the CDR3 reads CASSFRSPYEQYF. CDR3 bases: TGTGCCAGCAGTTTCCGCAGTCCCTACGAGCAGTACTTC. This chain connects TRBV27 to TRBJ2-7; D unclear. The germline CDR1 and CDR2 sequences are MNHEY and SMNVEV (reference sequence). Deletions cut 3 bases from V and 2 bases from J, with 8 bases between. This CDR3 comprises 13 residues.

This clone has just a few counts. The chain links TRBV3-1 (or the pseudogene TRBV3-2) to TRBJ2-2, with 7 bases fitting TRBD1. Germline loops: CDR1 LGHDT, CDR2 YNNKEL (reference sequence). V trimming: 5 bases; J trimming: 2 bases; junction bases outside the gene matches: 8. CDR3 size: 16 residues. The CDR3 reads CASSLQQGPNTGELFF. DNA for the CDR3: TGTGCCAGCAGCTTACAACAGGGGCCTAACACCGGGGAGCTGTTTTTT.

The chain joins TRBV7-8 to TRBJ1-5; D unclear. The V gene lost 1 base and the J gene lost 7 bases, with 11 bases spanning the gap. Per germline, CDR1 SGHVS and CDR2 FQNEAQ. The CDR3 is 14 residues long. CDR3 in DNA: TGTGCCAGCAGCTTAGACCCTATAGTCCAGCCCCAGCATTTT. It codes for CASSLDPIVQPQHF.

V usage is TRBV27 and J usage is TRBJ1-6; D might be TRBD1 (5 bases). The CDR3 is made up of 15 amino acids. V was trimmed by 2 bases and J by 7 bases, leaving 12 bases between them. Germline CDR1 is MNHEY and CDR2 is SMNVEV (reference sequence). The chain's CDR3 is CASSLEGRANSPLHF. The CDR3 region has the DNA TGTGCCAGCAGTTTAGAAGGCAGGGCGAATTCACCCCTCCACTTT.

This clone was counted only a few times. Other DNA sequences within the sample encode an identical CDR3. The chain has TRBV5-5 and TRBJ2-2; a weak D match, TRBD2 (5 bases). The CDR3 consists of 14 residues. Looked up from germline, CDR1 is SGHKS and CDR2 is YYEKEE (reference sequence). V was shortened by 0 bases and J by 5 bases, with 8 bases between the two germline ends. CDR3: CASSLAGGTGELFF. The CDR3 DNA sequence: TGTGCCAGCAGCTTGGCGGGCGGGACCGGGGAGCTGTTTTTT.

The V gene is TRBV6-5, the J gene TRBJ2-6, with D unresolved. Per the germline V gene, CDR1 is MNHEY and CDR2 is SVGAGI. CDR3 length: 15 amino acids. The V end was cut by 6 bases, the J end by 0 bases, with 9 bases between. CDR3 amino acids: CASSRHFSGANVLTF. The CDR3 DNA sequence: TGTGCCAGCAGCAGACACTTCTCTGGGGCCAACGTCCTGACTTTC.

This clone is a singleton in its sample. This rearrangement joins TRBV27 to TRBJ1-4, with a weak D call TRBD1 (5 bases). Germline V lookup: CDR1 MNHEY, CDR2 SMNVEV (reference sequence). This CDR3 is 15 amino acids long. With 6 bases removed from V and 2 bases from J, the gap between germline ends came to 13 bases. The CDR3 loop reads CASRRDFGTNEKLFF. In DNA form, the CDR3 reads TGTGCCAGCAGAAGGGACTTTGGCACTAATGAAAAACTGTTTTTT.